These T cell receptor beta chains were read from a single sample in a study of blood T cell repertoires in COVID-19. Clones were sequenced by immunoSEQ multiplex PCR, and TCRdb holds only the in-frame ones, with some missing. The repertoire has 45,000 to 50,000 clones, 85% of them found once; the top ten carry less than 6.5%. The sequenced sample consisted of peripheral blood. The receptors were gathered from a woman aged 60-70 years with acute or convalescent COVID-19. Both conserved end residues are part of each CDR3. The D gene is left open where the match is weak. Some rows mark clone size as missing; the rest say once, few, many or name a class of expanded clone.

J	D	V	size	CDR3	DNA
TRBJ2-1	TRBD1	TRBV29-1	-	CSVETYRGNEQFF	TGCAGCGTTGAAACTTACAGGGGCAATGAGCAGTTCTTC
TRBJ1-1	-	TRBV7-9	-	CASSLLQGGTEAFF	TGTGCCAGCAGCTTACTTCAGGGAGGCACTGAAGCTTTCTTT
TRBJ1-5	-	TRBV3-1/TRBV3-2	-	CASSQDLNQPQHF	TGTGCCAGCAGCCAAGACCTCAATCAGCCCCAGCATTTT
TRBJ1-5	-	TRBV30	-	CAWSGGGRNQPQHF	TGTGCCTGGAGTGGCGGGGGCCGTAATCAGCCCCAGCATTTT
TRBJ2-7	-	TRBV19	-	CASSRRRGDEQYF	TGTGCCAGTAGTAGGAGAAGGGGCGACGAGCAGTACTTC
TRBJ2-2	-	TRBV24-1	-	CATSKTTGNTGELFF	TGTGCCACCAGCAAAACTACAGGGAACACCGGGGAGCTGTTTTTT
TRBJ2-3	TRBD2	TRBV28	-	CASSSAGGGNTQYF	TGTGCCAGCAGTTCAGCGGGAGGGGGGAATACGCAGTATTTT
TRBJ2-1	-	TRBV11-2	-	CASSLLDNEQFF	TGTGCCAGCAGTCTATTGGACAATGAGCAGTTCTTC
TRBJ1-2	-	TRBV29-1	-	CSVEVGGGYGYTF	TGCAGCGTTGAAGTCGGGGGAGGATATGGCTACACCTTC
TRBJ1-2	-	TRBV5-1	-	CASSDSRTLNYGYTF	TGCGCCAGCAGCGACTCGCGAACTCTAAACTATGGCTACACCTTC
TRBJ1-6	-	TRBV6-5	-	CASRFAADSPLHF	TGTGCCAGCAGATTTGCGGCAGATTCACCCCTCCACTTT
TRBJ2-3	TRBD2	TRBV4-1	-	CASSPRTSGASTDTQYF	TGCGCCAGCAGCCCCAGGACTAGCGGGGCTAGCACAGATACGCAGTATTTT
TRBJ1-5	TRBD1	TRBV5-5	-	CASSGGTADNQPQHF	TGTGCCAGCAGCGGCGGGACAGCCGATAATCAGCCCCAGCATTTT
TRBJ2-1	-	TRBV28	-	CASSPFRRSRGVEQFF	TGTGCCAGCAGTCCATTTCGGCGGTCCAGGGGGGTTGAGCAGTTCTTC
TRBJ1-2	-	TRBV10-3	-	CAISDGQTGTYGYTF	TGTGCCATCAGTGATGGGCAGACAGGTACCTATGGCTACACCTTC
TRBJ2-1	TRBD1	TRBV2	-	CASSPDRVNEQFF	TGTGCCAGCAGTCCCGACAGGGTAAATGAGCAGTTCTTC
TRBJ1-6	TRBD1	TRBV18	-	CASSTTGSSYNSPLHF	TGTGCCAGCTCAACGACAGGGTCGTCCTATAATTCACCCCTCCACTTT
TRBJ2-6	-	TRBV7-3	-	CASSLSRAGANVLTF	TGTGCCAGCAGCTTAAGTCGAGCTGGGGCCAACGTCCTGACTTTC
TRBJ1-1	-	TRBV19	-	CATAKVANTEAFF	TGTGCCACTGCGAAGGTAGCGAACACTGAAGCTTTCTTT
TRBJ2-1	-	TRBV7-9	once	CASSLTSGRYNEQFF	TGTGCCAGCAGCTTAACGAGCGGACGATACAATGAGCAGTTCTTC
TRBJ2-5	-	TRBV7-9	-	CASSPEQGWETQYF	TGTGCCAGCAGCCCAGAACAGGGTTGGGAGACCCAGTACTTC
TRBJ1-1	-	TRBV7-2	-	CASSLSPDTEAFF	TGTGCCAGCAGCTTAAGTCCGGACACTGAAGCTTTCTTT
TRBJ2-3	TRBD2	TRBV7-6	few	CASSPRLAGEVGDTQYF	TGTGCCAGCAGCCCGCGACTAGCGGGAGAGGTTGGAGATACGCAGTATTTT
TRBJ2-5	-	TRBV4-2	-	CASSQDFRVIQETQYF	TGTGCCAGCAGCCAAGATTTTAGAGTGATCCAAGAGACCCAGTACTTC
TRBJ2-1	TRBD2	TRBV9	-	CASSFRTSGEHNEQFF	TGTGCCAGCAGCTTCCGGACTAGCGGGGAGCACAATGAGCAGTTCTTC
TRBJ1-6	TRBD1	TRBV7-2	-	CASSLDTGGANNSPLHF	TGTGCCAGCAGCTTAGATACAGGGGGCGCAAATAATTCACCCCTCCACTTT
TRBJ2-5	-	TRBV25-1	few	CASSESQGGRETQYF	TGTGCCAGCAGTGAGAGTCAGGGAGGCCGAGAGACCCAGTACTTC
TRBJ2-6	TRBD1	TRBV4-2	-	CASSQTTGRSGANVLTF	TGTGCCAGCAGCCAAACGACAGGGCGGTCTGGGGCCAACGTCCTGACTTTC
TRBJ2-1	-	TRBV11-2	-	CASSPLRNEQFF	TGTGCCAGCAGCCCACTACGCAATGAGCAGTTCTTC
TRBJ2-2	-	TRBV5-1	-	CASSFDLNTGELFF	TGCGCCAGCAGCTTCGACTTGAACACCGGGGAGCTGTTTTTT